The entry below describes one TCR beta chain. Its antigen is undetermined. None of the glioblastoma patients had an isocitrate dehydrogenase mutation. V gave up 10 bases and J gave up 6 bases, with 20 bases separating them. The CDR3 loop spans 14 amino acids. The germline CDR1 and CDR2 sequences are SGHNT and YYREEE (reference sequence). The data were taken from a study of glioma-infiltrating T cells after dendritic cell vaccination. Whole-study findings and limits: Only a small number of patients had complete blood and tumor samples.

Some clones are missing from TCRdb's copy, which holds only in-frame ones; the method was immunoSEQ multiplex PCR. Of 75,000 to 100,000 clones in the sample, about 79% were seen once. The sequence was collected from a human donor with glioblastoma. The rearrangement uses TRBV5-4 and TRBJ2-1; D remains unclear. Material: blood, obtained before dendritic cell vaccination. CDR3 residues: CALRGISPPNEQFF. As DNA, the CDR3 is TGTGCCCTACGTGGTATTAGCCCTCCCAATGAGCAGTTCTTC.